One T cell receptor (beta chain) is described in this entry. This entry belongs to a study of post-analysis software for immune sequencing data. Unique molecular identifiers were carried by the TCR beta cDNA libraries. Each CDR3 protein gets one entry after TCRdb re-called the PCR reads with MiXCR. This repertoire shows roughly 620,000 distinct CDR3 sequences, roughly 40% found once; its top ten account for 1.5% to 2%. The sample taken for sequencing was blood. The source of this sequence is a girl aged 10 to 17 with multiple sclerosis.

The DNA of the CDR3 is TGCGCCAGCAGCCAAGTGGCGGCGAGCTCCTACGAGCAGTACTTC. This codes for CASSQVAASSYEQYF. This chain uses TRBV4-1 with TRBJ2-7; D is undetermined. This CDR3 spans 15 amino acids. Per germline, CDR1 MGHRA and CDR2 YSYEKL. V lost 1 base and J lost 0, with 10 bases in between.